This TCR beta chain was recorded in a study of molecular identifiers for immune sequencing clone quantification (dated by TCRdb to the late 2010s). In the study overall: For a replicate experiment, RNA from approximately 20,000 or 100,000 naive CD8 T cells was divided into five aliquots, of which four were sequenced. CD8 T cells were used in a methods study to benchmark molecular-identifier clustering-based TCR repertoire sequencing (MIDCIRS) and TCR RNA copy counting.

The library was obtained by PCR. Sequencing took place on an Illumina HiSeq 4000. Bulk TCR libraries were generated as previously described, with the TCR primers listed in Table S5 used. The Qiagen AllPrep DNA/RNA kit was used to purify total RNA. Before any analysis, reads coming from multiple sequencing runs of the same library were combined into one pool. Per the authors' processing: Only reads with exact TCR constant sequence were kept, trimmed to 150 nt, and grouped by their 12-nt molecular barcodes. Reads within each barcode group were sub-clustered using a 15% Levenshtein threshold, and quality-weighted consensus sequences were constructed for each RNA molecule. Non-functional sequences were removed, as were lower-count sequences one edit away from another. Barcode sub-clusters with fewer than 20% of the maximum read count were removed, based on fitting two negative binomial distributions. TCRdb reprocessing: public reads trimmed at Q25 with fastp, clones called with MiXCR, in-frame beta chains kept. Entries are consolidated by CDR3 protein sequence, retaining the most common genes and DNA. TCRdb, rather than the study authors, made the V and J calls. Present in this sample are just under 650,000 distinct CDR3 sequences, approximately 20% of which were seen just once. The ten biggest clones cover around 0.86% of the sample.

Libraries of naive CD8 T cells were built from approximately 22,000 to 940,000 sorted cells, with 10%, 30% or 50% of the purified RNA used. On a BD FACSAria II, naive CD8 T cells were FACS-sorted as CD8+CD4-CCR7+CD45RA+ and collected into RLT Plus buffer. Detection sensitivity was tested by spiking Jurkat RNA equal to fewer than twelve TCR copies' worth into samples containing about 19,000-1,000,000 naive CD8 T cells. CD8 T cells were enriched with RosetteSep CD8+ T Cell Enrichment Cocktail and Ficoll-Paque, followed by ACK red cell lysis. This clonotype was detected only once. No cognate antigen has been identified for it. Being one base from a much bigger clone, this may be a read error. What the study reported, not specific to this receptor: In CMV-specific effector cells, clones with more than 20 RNA copies contained over 98% of molecules, whereas in naive cells such clones contained under 1% of molecules. About three recovered TCR RNA copies per cell were obtained by modeling, versus roughly 9.1 by digital PCR, implying a capture efficiency of 25% to 35%. When barcode sub-clustering was left out, chimeric consensus sequences inflated TCR diversity, with chimeras reaching as high as 47%. Highly expanded clone sizes could be underestimated if identical TCR molecules share a barcode. Spiked-in Jurkat TCR RNA equal to a single cell's worth was reported to be detectable even within 1,100,000 naive CD8 T cells. The naive libraries included spiked-in Jurkat TCR RNA (roughly eleven copies' worth), and this Jurkat TCR RNA is not part of the donor repertoire.

The CDR3 measures 15 amino acids from cysteine to phenylalanine. The sequence is cut down to CDR3 DNA, 45 bases in frame from base 1. V lost 2 bases and J lost 4 bases; the stretch between them is 13 bases long. From a lookup of the germline V gene, CDR1 and CDR2 are SGHNT and YENEEA. The sequence was obtained from a human donor in good health. Some libraries in this study had Jurkat cell RNA spiked in. Material for sequencing was naive CD8+ T cells from blood, with Jurkat cell RNA spiked in. Interpreted using the paper, the cell subset or site label stands for: FACS-sorted CD8+CD4-CCR7+CD45RA+ naive T cells. The V and J genes are TRBV11-3 and TRBJ2-3; confidence is insufficient to name the D gene. DNA sequence: TGTGCCAGCAGCTTAAATTTCCTGAGGTCAGATACGCAGTATTTT. Its protein reads: CASSLNFLRSDTQYF.